The clone carrying this T cell receptor (beta chain) was observed a few times. The antigen remains unidentified. These data are taken from a study of cytomegalovirus exposure and HLA in healthy donors. The overall study: It was reported in a later analysis that the same platform had been used for the 90 to 150 validation repertoires as for the roughly 650 first-cohort repertoires. General study points: First-cohort TCR clusters tended to co-occur in the approximately 110 validation repertoires, a later analysis found. Researchers counted over 150 TCR beta chains as cytomegalovirus-associated.

Produced via immunoSEQ multiplex PCR; TCRdb's table is partial and in-frame only. The profile shows 60,000 to 85,000 clones, 94% of them singletons. The CDR3 contains 19 residues. V was shortened by 1 base and J by 4 bases, with 23 bases between the two germline ends. CDR1 is SGHRS and CDR2 is YFSETQ in the germline V gene. This chain joins TRBV5-1 and TRBJ1-4; D may be TRBD1 (6 bases). The TCR comes from a man younger than 30 in good health and CMV-seropositive. Specimen: PBMCs. The CDR3 nucleotides read TGCGCCAGCAGCTTGTGGACTGGGGGCAGCCAGCTGGGTAATGAAAAACTGTTTTTT. Translating it yields CASSLWTGGSQLGNEKLFF.